The 11 T cell receptor beta chains reported below all come from one sample, sequenced in a study of human T cells and chemical hapten exposure. TCRdb recomputed calls from the RACE reads with MiXCR, one row per CDR3 protein. Here the sample spans 65,000 to 85,000 distinct CDR3 sequences, 10% to 15% being singletons. Time point defined: patch test 1, 2 weeks after DPC sensitization. Treatment described: therapeutic diphenylcyclopropenone sensitization with weekly scalp DPC. This specimen was whole blood, taken in connection with sensitization to the hapten diphenylcyclopropenone (DPC). The receptors stem from a woman aged 60-75 years with alopecia areata. Some clones in this sample may be carry-over from other donors' samples.

The chain recombines TRBV7-6 with TRBJ1-1; a possible D gene is TRBD1 (5 bases). The CDR3 runs to 15 residues. CDR1 and CDR2 (germline): SGHVS, FNYEAQ. Deletions cut 1 base from V and 0 bases from J, with 9 bases between. CDR3 in amino acids: CASSLVGTLNTEAFF. CDR3 nucleotides: TGTGCCAGCAGCTTAGTGGGGACTTTGAACACTGAAGCTTTCTTT.

This clonotype appeared a few times. This chain connects TRBV5-5 to TRBJ1-6; weak D call: TRBD1 (5 bases). CDR3 size: 15 residues. Trimming stripped 3 bases from V and 10 bases from J, with 17 bases between. CDR1 and CDR2 (germline): SGHKS, YYEKEE (reference sequence). The CDR3 DNA reads as TGTGCCAGCAGCTACCTGACAGAGACTGAGTCACCCCTCCACTTT. Encoded protein: CASSYLTETESPLHF. The variable domain in full, completed from reference TRBV5-5 and TRBJ1-6, reads DAGVTQSPTHLIKTRGQQVTLRCSPISGHKSVSWYQQVLGQGPQFIFQYYEKEERGRGNFPDRFSARQFPNYSSELNVNALLLGDSALYLCASSYLTETESPLHFGNGTRLTVT.

This clonotype was detected ten times or more. The V call is TRBV2, the J call TRBJ2-7; perhaps TRBD1 as D (6 bases). The V end was cut by 5 bases, the J end by 2 bases, with 16 bases between. Germline V gene data show CDR1 as SNHLY and CDR2 as FYNNEI. This CDR3 spans 15 amino acids. The CDR3 nucleotides read TGTGCCAGCAGTAATTGGGGGACATCTACCTACGAGCAGTACTTC. Its translation: CASSNWGTSTYEQYF.

This clonotype was detected only a few times. The V and J genes are TRBV11-2 and TRBJ2-3; no reliable D call. Per the germline V gene, CDR1 is SGHAT and CDR2 is FQNNGV. V lost 3 bases and J lost 6, with 13 bases in between. CDR3 size: 14 residues. This CDR3 is CASSFQWGSDTQYF. CDR3 DNA sequence: TGTGCCAGCAGCTTCCAATGGGGATCGGATACGCAGTATTTT.

This clonotype showed up many times. The chain uses TRBV7-9 and TRBJ1-2, with 7 bases matching TRBD1. CDR1 and CDR2 from the germline V gene are SEHNR and FQNEAQ (reference sequence). The CDR3 consists of 13 residues. V lost 4 bases, J lost 5 bases, and 4 bases stayed unmatched. The chain's CDR3 is CASSSGTEYGYTF. In DNA form, the CDR3 reads TGTGCCAGCAGCTCCGGGACAGAGTATGGCTACACCTTC.

The table lists this clonotype with many counts. The chain joins TRBV7-3 to TRBJ2-6, with D tentatively TRBD1 or TRBD2 (5 bases each). CDR1 is SGHTA and CDR2 is FQGTGA in the germline V gene. V lost 2 bases to trimming and J lost 3 bases, with 14 bases between them. The CDR3 extends over 17 amino acids. This chain's CDR3 is CASSLEGLRDGANVLTF. The CDR3 DNA is TGTGCCAGCAGCTTAGAGGGGCTACGTGATGGGGCCAACGTCCTGACTTTC. Based on the CDR3 plus reference TRBV7-3 and TRBJ2-6, the full variable domain is GAGVSQTPSNKVTEKGKYVELRCDPISGHTALYWYRQSLGQGPEFLIYFQGTGAADDSGLPNDRFFAVRPEGSVSTLKIQRTERGDSAVYLCASSLEGLRDGANVLTFGAGSRLTVL.

This clonotype was counted between two and nine times. The chain couples TRBV2 to TRBJ1-2, with D perhaps TRBD1 (6 bases). The V end lost 5 bases, the J end lost 4 bases, and 11 bases lay between the germline ends. The germline CDR1 and CDR2 sequences are SNHLY and FYNNEI. This CDR3 has 13 residues. The DNA for the CDR3 is TGTGCCAGCAGTCCCGGGACACTCTATGGCTACACCTTC. Translation gives CASSPGTLYGYTF.

This clonotype occurred many times. This chain uses TRBV4-1 with TRBJ1-5; D uncertain. The V gene's germline CDR1 is MGHRA and CDR2 YSYEKL. V gave up 1 base and J gave up 6 bases, with 7 bases separating them. The CDR3 runs to 13 residues. The CDR3 DNA is TGCGCCAGCAGCCAAGGTCTCATTCAGCCCCAGCATTTT. It yields the protein CASSQGLIQPQHF.

This clonotype was recorded at least ten times. This chain connects TRBV11-2 to TRBJ2-2; tentatively, D is TRBD1 or TRBD2 (5 bases each). The CDR3 has 16 residues. Trimming took off 2 bases at V and 0 bases at J, with 10 bases between the two ends. Germline V gene data show CDR1 as SGHAT and CDR2 as FQNNGV. CDR3 residues: CASSLRGPTNTGELFF. The CDR3 coding sequence is TGTGCCAGCAGCTTAAGGGGACCGACGAACACCGGGGAGCTGTTTTTT.

The V gene is TRBV20-1, the J gene TRBJ1-1; D perhaps matches TRBD1 (6 bases). V was shortened by 6 bases and J by 0 bases, with 17 bases between the two germline ends. Looked up from germline, CDR1 is DFQATT and CDR2 is SNEGSKA (reference sequence). This CDR3 spans 15 amino acids. Here the CDR3 reads CSALRLGDMNTEAFF. The DNA for the CDR3 is TGCAGTGCCTTAAGACTAGGGGACATGAACACTGAAGCTTTCTTT.

The rearrangement joins TRBV5-1 to TRBJ1-1; the D is unclear. This CDR3 region has 14 residues. Germline CDR1 is SGHRS and CDR2 is YFSETQ. V was cut by 0 bases and J by 1 base, with 7 bases left in between. CDR3 protein: CASSLARQNTEAFF. The CDR3 coding sequence is TGCGCCAGCAGCTTGGCCAGGCAGAACACTGAAGCTTTCTTT.